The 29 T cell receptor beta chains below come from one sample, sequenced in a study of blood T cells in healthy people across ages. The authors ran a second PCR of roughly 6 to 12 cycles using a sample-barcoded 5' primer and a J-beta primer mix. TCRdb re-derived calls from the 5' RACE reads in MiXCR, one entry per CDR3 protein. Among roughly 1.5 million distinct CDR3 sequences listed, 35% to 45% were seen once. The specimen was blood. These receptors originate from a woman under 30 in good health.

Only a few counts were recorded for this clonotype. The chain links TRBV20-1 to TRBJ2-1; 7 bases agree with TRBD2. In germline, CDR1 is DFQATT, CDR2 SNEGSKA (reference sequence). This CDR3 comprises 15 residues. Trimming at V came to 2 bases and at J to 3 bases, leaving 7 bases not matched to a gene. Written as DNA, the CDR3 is TGCAGTGCTAGATTGACCGGGGGGAGCTACAATGAGCAGTTCTTC. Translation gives CSARLTGGSYNEQFF.

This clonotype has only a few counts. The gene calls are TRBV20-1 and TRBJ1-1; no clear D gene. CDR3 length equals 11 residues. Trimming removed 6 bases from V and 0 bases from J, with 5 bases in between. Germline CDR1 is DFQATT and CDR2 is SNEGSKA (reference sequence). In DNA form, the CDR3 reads TGCAGTGCATCATTGAACACTGAAGCTTTCTTT. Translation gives CSASLNTEAFF.

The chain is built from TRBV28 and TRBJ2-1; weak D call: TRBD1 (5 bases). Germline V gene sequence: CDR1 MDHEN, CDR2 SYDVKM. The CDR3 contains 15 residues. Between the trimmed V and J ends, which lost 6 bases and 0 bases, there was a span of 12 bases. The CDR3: CASRTDSLSYNEQFF. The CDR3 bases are TGTGCCAGCAGGACAGACAGTCTCTCCTACAATGAGCAGTTCTTC.

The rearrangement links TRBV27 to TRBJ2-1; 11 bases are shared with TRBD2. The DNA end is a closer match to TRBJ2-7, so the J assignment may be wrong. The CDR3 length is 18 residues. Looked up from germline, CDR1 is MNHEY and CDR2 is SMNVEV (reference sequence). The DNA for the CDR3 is TGTGCCAGCAGTTTGTTAGGAGTGGGACTAGCGGAGTACAATGAGCAGTACTTC. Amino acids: CASSLLGVGLAEYNEQYF.

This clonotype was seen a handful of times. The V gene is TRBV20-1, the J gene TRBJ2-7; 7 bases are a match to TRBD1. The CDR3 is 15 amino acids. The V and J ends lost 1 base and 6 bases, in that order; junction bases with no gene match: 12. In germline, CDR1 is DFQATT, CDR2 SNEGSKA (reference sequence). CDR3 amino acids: CSARGTGQKICEQYF. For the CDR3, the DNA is TGCAGTGCTAGAGGCACGGGACAGAAAATCTGCGAGCAGTACTTC.

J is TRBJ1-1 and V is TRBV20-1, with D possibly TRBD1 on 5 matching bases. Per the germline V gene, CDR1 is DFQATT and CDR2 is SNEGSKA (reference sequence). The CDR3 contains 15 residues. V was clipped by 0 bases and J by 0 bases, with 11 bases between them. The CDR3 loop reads CSAREGEVLNTEAFF. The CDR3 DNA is TGCAGTGCTAGAGAGGGGGAGGTTTTGAACACTGAAGCTTTCTTT.

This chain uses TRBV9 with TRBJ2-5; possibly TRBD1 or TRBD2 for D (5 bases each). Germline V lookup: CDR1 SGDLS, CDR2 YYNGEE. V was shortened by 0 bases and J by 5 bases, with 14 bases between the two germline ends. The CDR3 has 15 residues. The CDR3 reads CASSVEGTHGETQYF. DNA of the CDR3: TGTGCCAGCAGCGTAGAAGGGACCCACGGCGAGACCCAGTACTTC.

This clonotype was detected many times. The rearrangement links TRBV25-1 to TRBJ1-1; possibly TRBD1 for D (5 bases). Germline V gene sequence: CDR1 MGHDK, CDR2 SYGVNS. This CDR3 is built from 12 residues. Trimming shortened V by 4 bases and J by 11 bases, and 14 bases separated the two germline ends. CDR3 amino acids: CASSGPAREAFF. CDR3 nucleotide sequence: TGTGCCAGCAGTGGGCCTGCCAGGGAGGCTTTCTTT. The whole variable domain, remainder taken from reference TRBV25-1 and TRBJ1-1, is EADIYQTPRYLVIGTGKKITLECSQTMGHDKMYWYQQDPGMELHLIHYSYGVNSTEKGDLSSESTVSRIRTEHFPLTLESARPSHTSQYLCASSGPAREAFFGQGTRLTVV.

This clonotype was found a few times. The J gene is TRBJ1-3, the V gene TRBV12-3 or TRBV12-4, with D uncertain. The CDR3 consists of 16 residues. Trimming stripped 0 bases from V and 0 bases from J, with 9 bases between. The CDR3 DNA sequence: TGTGCCAGCAGTTTAGCGCCACTGCTCTCTGGAAACACCATATATTTT. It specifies CASSLAPLLSGNTIYF.

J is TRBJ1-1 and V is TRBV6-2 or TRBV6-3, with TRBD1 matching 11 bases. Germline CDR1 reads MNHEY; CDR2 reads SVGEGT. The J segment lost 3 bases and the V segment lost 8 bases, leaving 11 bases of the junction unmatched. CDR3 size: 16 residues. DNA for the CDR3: TGTGCCAGCGCAAGGGACAGGGGGTCTTTACACACTGAAGCTTTCTTT. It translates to CASARDRGSLHTEAFF.

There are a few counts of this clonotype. The CDR3 reads CSVLLAMVGTQYF. CDR3 nucleotide sequence: TGCAGCGTCCTGTTAGCGATGGTCGGTACGCAGTATTTT. The chain joins TRBV29-1 to TRBJ2-3, with D possibly being TRBD2 (5 bases). This CDR3 is built from 13 residues. From germline, CDR1 is SQVTM and CDR2 ANQGSEA. V was shortened by 6 bases and J by 8 bases, with 18 bases between the two germline ends.

The DNA of the CDR3 is TGTGCCAGCAGCCAAGAGGAGCGGACAGTGAACACCGGGGAGCTGTTTTTT. Translated: CASSQEERTVNTGELFF. The chain carries TRBV3-1 and TRBJ2-2, with D possibly matching TRBD1 (6 bases). Trimming removed 0 bases from V and 1 base from J, with 12 bases in between. This CDR3 contains 17 residues. In germline, CDR1 is LGHDT, CDR2 YNNKEL (reference sequence).

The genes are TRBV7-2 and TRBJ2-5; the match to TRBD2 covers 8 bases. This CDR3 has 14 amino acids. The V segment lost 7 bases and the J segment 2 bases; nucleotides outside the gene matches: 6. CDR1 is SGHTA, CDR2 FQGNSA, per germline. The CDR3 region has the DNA TGTGCCAGCAAGATCGGGGGGGGACAAGAGACCCAGTACTTC. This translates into CASKIGGGQETQYF.

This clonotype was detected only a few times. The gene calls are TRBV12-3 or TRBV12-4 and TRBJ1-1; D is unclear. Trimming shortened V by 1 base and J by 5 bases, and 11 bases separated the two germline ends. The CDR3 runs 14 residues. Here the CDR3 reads CASSLDSSRTEAFF. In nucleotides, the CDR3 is TGTGCCAGCAGTTTAGACAGCTCTCGGACTGAAGCTTTCTTT.

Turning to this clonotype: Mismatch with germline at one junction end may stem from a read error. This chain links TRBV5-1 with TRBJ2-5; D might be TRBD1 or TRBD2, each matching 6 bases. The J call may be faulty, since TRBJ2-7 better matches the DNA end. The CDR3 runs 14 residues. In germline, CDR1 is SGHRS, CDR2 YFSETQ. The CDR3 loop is CVSSVTGRTDEQYF. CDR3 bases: TGCGTCAGCAGCGTAACAGGGAGGACGGACGAGCAGTACTTC.

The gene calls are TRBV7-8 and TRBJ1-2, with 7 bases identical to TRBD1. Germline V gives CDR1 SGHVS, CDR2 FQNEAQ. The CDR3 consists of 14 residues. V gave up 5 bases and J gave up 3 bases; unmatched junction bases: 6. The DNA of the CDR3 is TGTGCCAGCAGCCCCTCCGACAGGGACTATGGCTACACCTTC. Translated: CASSPSDRDYGYTF. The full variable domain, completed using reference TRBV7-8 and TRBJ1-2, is GAGVSQSPRYKVAKRGQDVALRCDPISGHVSLFWYQQALGQGPEFLTYFQNEAQLDKSGLPSDRFFAERPEGSVSTLKIQRTQQEDSAVYLCASSPSDRDYGYTFGSGTRLTVV.

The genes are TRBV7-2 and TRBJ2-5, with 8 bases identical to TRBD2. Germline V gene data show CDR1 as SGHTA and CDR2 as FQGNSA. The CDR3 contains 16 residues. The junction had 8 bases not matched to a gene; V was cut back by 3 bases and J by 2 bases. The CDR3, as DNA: TGTGCCAGCAGCTTCCGGACTAGCAAGGTGCAAGAGACCCAGTACTTC. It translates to CASSFRTSKVQETQYF.

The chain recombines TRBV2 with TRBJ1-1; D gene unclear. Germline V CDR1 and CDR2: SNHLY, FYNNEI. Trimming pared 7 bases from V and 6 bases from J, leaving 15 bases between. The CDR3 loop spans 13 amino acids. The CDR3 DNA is TGTGCCAGCATGGCGAGGAAGAGGTCTGAAGCTTTCTTT. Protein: CASMARKRSEAFF. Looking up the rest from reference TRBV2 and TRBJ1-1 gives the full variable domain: EPEVTQTPSHQVTQMGQEVILRCVPISNHLYFYWYRQILGQKVEFLVSFYNNEISEKSEIFDDQFSVERPDGSNFTLKIRSTKLEDSAMYFCASMARKRSEAFFGQGTRLTVV.

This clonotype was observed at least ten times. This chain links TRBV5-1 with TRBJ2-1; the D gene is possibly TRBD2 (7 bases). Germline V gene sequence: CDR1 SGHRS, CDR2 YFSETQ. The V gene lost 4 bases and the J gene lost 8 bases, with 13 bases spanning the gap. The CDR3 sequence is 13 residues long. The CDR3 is CASSGEGGDEQFF. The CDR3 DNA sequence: TGCGCCAGCAGCGGGGAAGGGGGGGATGAGCAGTTCTTC.

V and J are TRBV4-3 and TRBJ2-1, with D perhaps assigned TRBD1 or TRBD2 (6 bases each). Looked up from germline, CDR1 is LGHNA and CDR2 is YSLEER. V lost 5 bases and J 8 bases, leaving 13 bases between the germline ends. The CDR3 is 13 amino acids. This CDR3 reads CASSSHRDYEQFF. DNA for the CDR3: TGCGCCAGCAGCTCTCACAGGGACTATGAGCAGTTCTTC.

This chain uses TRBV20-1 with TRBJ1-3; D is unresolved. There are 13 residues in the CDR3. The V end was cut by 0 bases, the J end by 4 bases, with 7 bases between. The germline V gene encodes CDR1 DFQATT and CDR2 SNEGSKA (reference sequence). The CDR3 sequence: CSAREVNGNTIYF. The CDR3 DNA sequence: TGCAGTGCTAGAGAAGTGAACGGAAACACCATATATTTT.

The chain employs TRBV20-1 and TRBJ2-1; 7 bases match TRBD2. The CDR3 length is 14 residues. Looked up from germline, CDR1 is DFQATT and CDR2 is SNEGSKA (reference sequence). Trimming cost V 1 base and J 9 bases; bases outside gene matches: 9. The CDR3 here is CSARGRAGRGEQFF. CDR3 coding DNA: TGCAGTGCTAGAGGTCGAGCGGGGAGGGGTGAGCAGTTCTTC.

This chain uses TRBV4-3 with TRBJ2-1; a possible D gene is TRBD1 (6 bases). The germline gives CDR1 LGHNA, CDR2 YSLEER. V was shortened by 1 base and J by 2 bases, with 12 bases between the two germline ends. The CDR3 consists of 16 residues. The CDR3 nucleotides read TGCGCCAGCAGCCAAGTAAAAACAGGGACCTACAATGAGCAGTTCTTC. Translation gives CASSQVKTGTYNEQFF.

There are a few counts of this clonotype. CDR3 amino acids: CASSPAGGNANYGYTF. The CDR3 DNA reads as TGTGCCAGCAGCCCGGCAGGGGGTAACGCTAACTATGGCTACACCTTC. This rearrangement joins TRBV7-9 to TRBJ1-2, with 7 bases matching TRBD1. V dropped 5 bases and J dropped 0; count of bases not matched to a gene: 9. Germline assignment: CDR1 SEHNR and CDR2 FQNEAQ (reference sequence). CDR3 length: 16 residues. Supplemented by reference TRBV7-9 and TRBJ1-2, the full variable domain reads DTGVSQNPRHKITKRGQNVTFRCDPISEHNRLYWYRQTLGQGPEFLTYFQNEAQLEKSRLLSDRFSAERPKGSFSTLEIQRTEQGDSAMYLCASSPAGGNANYGYTFGSGTRLTVV.

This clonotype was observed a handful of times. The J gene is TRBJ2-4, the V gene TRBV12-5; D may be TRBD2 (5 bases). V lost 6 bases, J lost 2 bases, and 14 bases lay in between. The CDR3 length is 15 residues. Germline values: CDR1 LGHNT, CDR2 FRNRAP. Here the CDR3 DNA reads TGTGCTAGTGGCCGGGATACAGCAACCAAAAACATTCAGTACTTC. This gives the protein CASGRDTATKNIQYF.

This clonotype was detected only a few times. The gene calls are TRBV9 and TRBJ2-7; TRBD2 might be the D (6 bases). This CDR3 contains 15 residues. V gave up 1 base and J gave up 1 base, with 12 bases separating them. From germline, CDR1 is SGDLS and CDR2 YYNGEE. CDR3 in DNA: TGTGCCAGCAGCGTATTTGCTAGCGAGTCCTACGAGCAGTACTTC. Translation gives CASSVFASESYEQYF.

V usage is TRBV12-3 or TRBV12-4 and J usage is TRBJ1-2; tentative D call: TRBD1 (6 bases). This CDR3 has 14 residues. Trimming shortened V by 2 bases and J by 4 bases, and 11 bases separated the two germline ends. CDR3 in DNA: TGTGCCAGCAGTTTATTATCAGGGGCCTATGGCTACACCTTC. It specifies CASSLLSGAYGYTF.

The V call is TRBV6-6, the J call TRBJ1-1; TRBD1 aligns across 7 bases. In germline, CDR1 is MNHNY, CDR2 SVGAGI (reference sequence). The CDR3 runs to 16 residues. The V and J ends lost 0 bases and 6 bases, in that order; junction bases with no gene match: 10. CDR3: CASSYSPRGIFSEAFF. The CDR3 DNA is TGTGCCAGCAGTTACTCGCCCAGGGGGATATTCTCTGAAGCTTTCTTT.

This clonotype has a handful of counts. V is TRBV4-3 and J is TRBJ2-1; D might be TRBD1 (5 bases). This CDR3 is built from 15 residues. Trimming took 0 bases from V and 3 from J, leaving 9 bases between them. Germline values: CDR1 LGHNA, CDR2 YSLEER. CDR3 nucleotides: TGCGCCAGCAGCCAAGATCCGACAGTCTACAATGAGCAGTTCTTC. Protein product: CASSQDPTVYNEQFF.